This T cell receptor beta chain stems from a study of beta chain features in type 1 diabetes. The CDR3 has 16 residues. J lost 3 bases, V lost 1 base, and 7 bases had no gene match. Germline-derived CDR1 and CDR2 are LGHNA and YSLEER. The entirety of the isolated RNA underwent reverse transcription, so expressed TCRB transcripts were sequenced. Assay used: immunoSEQ multiplex PCR; TCRdb lists only in-frame clones, some missing. The profile shows some 250,000 clones, 25% to 30% of them singletons. This clone was seen a handful of times. The chain couples TRBV4-3 to TRBJ2-7; TRBD1 aligns across 9 bases. The TCR comes from a man aged 25 to 45 in good health. Sequencing input: central memory CD4+ T cells from blood. DNA for the CDR3: TGCGCCAGCAGCCAAGTCCCGACAGGGGGTTTCTACGAGCAGTACTTC. It encodes CASSQVPTGGFYEQYF.